The entry that follows covers one T cell receptor (beta chain) sequence. Its cognate antigen is unknown. This record comes from a study of T cells in Graves' hyperthyroidism and ophthalmopathy. The CDR3 length is 12 residues. The V gene lost 1 base and the J gene lost 0 bases, with 4 bases spanning the gap. Germline assignment: CDR1 DFQATT and CDR2 SNEGSKA (reference sequence). Study-wide results and caveats: Ophthalmopathy was separated from stable hyperthyroidism by a 13 V-J model.

TCR beta CDR3 sequences were amplified from RNA transcripts. HTBI primers were employed in a first-round RT-PCR of the TCR CDR3. TCRdb reanalysed the multiplex PCR reads using MiXCR and keeps one entry per CDR3 protein. The sample yields about 270,000 distinct CDR3 sequences, about 20% seen once. The clonotype was recovered from a man aged 25 to 45 with Graves' ophthalmopathy. The rearrangement joins TRBV20-1 to TRBJ2-7; D gene ambiguous. Sequencing was carried out using blood. DNA for the CDR3: TGCAGTGCTAGAGTCAACTCCTACGAGCAGTACTTC. Its protein is CSARVNSYEQYF.